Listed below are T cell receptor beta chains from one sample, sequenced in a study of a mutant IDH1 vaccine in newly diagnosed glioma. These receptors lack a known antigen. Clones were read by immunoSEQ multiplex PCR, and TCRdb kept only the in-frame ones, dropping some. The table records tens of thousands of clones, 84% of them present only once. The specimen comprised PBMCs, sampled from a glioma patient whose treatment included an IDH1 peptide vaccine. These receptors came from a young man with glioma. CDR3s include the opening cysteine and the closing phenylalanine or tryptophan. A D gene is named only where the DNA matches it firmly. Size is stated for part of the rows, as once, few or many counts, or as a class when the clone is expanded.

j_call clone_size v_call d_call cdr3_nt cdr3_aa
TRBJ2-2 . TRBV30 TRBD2 TGTGCCTGGAGTGTTCTTCTAGCGGGAGGAACCGGGGAGCTGTTTTTT CAWSVLLAGGTGELFF
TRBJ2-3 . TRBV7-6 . TGTGCCAGCAGCTTAGGACGGGCAGATACGCAGTATTTT CASSLGRADTQYF
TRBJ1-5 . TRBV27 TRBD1 TGTGCCAGCAGTTCCCGGACAGGGGGGCAGCCCCAGCATTTT CASSSRTGGQPQHF
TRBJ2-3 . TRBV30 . TGTGCCTGGAGTGCGGGTGGCAGGGAGACAGATACGCAGTATTTT CAWSAGGRETDTQYF
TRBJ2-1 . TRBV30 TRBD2 TGTGCCTGGAGTTGGATAGCGGGAGGGCCTGATGAGCAGTTCTTC CAWSWIAGGPDEQFF
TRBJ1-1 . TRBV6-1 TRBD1 TGTGCCAGCACCCTCCGGACAGGGAACACTGAAGCTTTCTTT CASTLRTGNTEAFF
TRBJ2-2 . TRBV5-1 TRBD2 TGCGCCAGCACTTGGACTAGCGGGAGCCCGAACACCGGGGAGCTGTTTTTT CASTWTSGSPNTGELFF
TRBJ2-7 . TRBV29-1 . TGCAGCGTTGGGGACATCCCCTACGAGCAGTACTTC CSVGDIPYEQYF
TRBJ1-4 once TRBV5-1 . TGCGCCAGCAGCTTGGGACCGAGTAATGAAAAACTGTTTTTT CASSLGPSNEKLFF
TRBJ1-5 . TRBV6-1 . TGTGCCAGCACCGGAGGGGGTCAGCCCCAGCATTTT CASTGGGQPQHF
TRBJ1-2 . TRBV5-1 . TGCGCCAGCAGCTTGGCGAAACAGGGAGCCTATGGCTACACCTTC CASSLAKQGAYGYTF
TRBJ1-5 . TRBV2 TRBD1 TGTGCCAGCAGTGAGCAGGGGGGCTCCCATCAGCCCCAGCATTTT CASSEQGGSHQPQHF
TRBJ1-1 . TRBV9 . TGTGCCAGCAGCGGCCTCGGGACATTGCGGGGGACTGAAGCTTTCTTT CASSGLGTLRGTEAFF
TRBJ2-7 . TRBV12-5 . TGTGCTAGCGTAAGGGGGTTCTACGAGCAGTACTTC CASVRGFYEQYF
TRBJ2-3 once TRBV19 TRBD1 TGTGCCAGTAGTATAGCTCCGGGACAGGGACGGTTGTCAGATACGCAGTATTTT CASSIAPGQGRLSDTQYF
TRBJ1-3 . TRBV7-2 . TGTGCCAGCAGCTCCGACAAACGATCCTCTGGAAACACCATATATTTT CASSSDKRSSGNTIYF
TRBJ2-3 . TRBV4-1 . TGCGCCAGCAGCCAAGATGGGGACTGGGTAGATACGCAGTATTTT CASSQDGDWVDTQYF
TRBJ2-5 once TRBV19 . TGTGCCAGTAGTATCTGGAGGGGGTCCAAAAAAGAGACCCAGTACTTC CASSIWRGSKKETQYF
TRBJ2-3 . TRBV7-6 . TGTGCCAGCAGCTTAGCGGGTGGGATCACAAATTCAGATACGCAGTATTTT CASSLAGGITNSDTQYF
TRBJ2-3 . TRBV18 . TGTGCCAGCTCACTGACTAGCACAGATACGCAGTATTTT CASSLTSTDTQYF
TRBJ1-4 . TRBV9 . TGTGCCAGCAGCGTAGCTGAGAATAGGGGCCATGAAAAACTGTTTTTT CASSVAENRGHEKLFF
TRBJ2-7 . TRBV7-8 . TGTGCCAGCAGTTGGGTGGGACGGCTTTTTTACGAGCAGTACTTC CASSWVGRLFYEQYF
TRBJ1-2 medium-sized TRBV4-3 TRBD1 TGCGCCAGCAGCCAGACAGGGGACCTTAGCTATGGCTACACCTTC CASSQTGDLSYGYTF
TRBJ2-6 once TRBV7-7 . TGTGCTAGCAGCCCCTCGTCGTTTTCTGGGGCCAACGTCCTGACTTTC CASSPSSFSGANVLTF
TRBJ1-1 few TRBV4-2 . TGTGCCAGCAGCCAGGAAGGACGGCGCTCGTTAAACGAAGCTTTCTTT CASSQEGRRSLNEAFF
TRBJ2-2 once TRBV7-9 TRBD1 TGTGCCAGCAGCTCAGTCCTCGGGACAGGGGGGGACACCGGGGAGCTGTTTTTT CASSSVLGTGGDTGELFF
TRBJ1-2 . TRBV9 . TGTGCCAGCAGCGCCGGACAGAGGCGAGCTGGCTACACCTTC CASSAGQRRAGYTF